In this sample, the clone carrying this TCR beta chain turned up a few times. The sample belongs to a study of blood T cells in healthy people across ages. Primers used in a second PCR of about 7 to 12 cycles were a sample-barcoded 5' primer and a J-beta primer mix. TCRdb re-analysed the 5' RACE reads in MiXCR, keeping a single row per CDR3 protein. Altogether approximately 900,000 distinct CDR3 sequences are present, approximately 49% being singletons, with the ten largest covering 13%. Donors each provided 9.5 to 10 milliliters of peripheral blood. V was clipped by 3 bases and J by 6 bases, with 15 bases between them. CDR3 length: 16 amino acids. CDR1 and CDR2 from the germline V gene are SEHNR and FQNEAQ (reference sequence).

The chain combines TRBV7-9 with TRBJ1-6, with a possible D match to TRBD1 (6 bases). Input material: blood. This clonotype was sampled from a man between 25 and 39 years old in good health. The DNA for the CDR3 is TGTGCCAGCAGCTTCCACAGGGACCAACTTAATTCACCCCTCCACTTT. As protein: CASSFHRDQLNSPLHF.